This paragraph reports one T cell receptor beta chain. The sample originates from a study of PD-1 blockade in classical Hodgkin lymphoma. Overall study: Nivolumab was given intravenously to patients at 3 mg/kg every 2 weeks.

Germline CDR1 reads LNHDA; CDR2 reads SQIVND (reference sequence). CDR3 length equals 14 residues. The V and J ends lost 10 bases and 0 bases respectively, with 13 bases between them. Sequenced by immunoSEQ multiplex PCR; TCRdb stores in-frame clones only, minus some. The table includes fewer than 90,000 clones, about 92% detected once. Exposure to brentuximab vedotin varied, and each patient had relapsed following autologous stem cell transplantation. This sequence originates from a human donor with classical Hodgkin lymphoma. This chain links TRBV19 with TRBJ1-3; no definite D call. Material: peripheral blood mononuclear cells (PBMCs), obtained at baseline. The DNA of the CDR3 is TGTGCCACCCACGGCATTAGCTCTGGAAACACCATATATTTT. It encodes CATHGISSGNTIYF. The entire variable domain, with the rest obtained from reference TRBV19 and TRBJ1-3, is as follows: DGGITQSPKYLFRKEGQNVTLSCEQNLNHDAMYWYRQDPGQGLRLIYYSQIVNDFQKGDIAEGYSVSREKKESFPLTVTSAQKNPTAFYLCATHGISSGNTIYFGEGSWLTVV.